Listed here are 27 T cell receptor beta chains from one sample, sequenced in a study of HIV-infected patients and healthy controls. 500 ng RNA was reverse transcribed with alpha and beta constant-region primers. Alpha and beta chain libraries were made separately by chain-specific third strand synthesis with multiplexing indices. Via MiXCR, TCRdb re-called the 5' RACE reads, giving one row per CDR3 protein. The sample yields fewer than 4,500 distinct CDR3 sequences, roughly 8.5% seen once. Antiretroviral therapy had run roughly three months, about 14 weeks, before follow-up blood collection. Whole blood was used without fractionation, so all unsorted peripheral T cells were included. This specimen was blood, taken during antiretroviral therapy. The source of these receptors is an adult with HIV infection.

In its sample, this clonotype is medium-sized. CDR3 sequence reads: CASSRDTGAYGYTF. The CDR3 DNA sequence: TGTGCCAGCAGCCGGGACACCGGAGCCTATGGCTACACCTTC. The chain carries TRBV4-2 and TRBJ1-2, with D perhaps TRBD1 (6 bases). The V gene's germline CDR1 is LGHNA and CDR2 YNFKEQ. This CDR3 comprises 14 residues. Trimming removed 4 bases at V and 4 bases at J, with 13 bases between.

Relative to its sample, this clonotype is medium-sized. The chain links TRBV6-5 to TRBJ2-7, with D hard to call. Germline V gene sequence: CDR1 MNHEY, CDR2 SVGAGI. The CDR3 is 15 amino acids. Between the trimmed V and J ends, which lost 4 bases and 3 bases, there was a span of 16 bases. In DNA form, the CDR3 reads TGTGCCAGCAGTTCGGCTTCAACCAAACTCTACGAGCAGTACGTC. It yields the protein CASSSASTKLYEQYV.

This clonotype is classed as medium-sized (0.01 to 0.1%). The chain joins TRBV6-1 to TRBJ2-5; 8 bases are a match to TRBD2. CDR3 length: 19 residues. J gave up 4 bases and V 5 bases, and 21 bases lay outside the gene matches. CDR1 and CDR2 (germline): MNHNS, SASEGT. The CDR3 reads CASSLIGYSGAIGAETQYF. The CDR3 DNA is TGTGCCAGCAGTCTGATCGGTTATAGCGGGGCCATCGGGGCAGAGACCCAGTACTTC.

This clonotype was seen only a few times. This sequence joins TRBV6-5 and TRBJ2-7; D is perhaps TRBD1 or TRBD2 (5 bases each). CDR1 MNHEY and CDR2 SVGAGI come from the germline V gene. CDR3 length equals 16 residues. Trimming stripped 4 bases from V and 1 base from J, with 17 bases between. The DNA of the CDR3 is TGTGCCAGCAGTTCGCCACGGGACGGATTTTCCTACGAGCAGTACTTC. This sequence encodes CASSSPRDGFSYEQYF.

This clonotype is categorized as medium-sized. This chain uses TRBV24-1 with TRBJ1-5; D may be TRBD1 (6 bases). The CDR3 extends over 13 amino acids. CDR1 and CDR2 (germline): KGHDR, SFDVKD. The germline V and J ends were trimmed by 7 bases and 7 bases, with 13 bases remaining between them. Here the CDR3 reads CATSSQGRQPQHF. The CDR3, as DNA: TGTGCCACCAGCTCGCAGGGGAGGCAGCCCCAGCATTTT.

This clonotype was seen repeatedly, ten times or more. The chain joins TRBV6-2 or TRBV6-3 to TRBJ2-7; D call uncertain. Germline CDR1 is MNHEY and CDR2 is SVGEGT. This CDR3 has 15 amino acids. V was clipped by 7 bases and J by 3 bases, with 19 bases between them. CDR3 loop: CASTISRPGYYEQYF. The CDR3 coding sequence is TGTGCCAGCACTATTTCCCGACCGGGCTACTACGAGCAGTACTTC.

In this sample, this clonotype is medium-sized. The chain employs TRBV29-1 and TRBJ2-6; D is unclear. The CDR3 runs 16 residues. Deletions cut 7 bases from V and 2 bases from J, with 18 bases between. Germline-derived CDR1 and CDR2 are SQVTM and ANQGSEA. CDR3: CSALGKWGTGANVLTF. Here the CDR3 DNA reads TGCAGCGCTCTAGGCAAGTGGGGTACTGGGGCCAACGTCCTGACTTTC.

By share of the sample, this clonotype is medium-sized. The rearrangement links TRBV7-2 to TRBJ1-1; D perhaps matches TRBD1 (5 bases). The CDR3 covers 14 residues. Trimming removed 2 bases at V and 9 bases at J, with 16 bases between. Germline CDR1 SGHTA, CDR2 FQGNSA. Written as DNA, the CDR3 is TGTGCCAGCAGCTTAAGCCGGGACCTCCCAAAAGCTTTCTTT. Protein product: CASSLSRDLPKAFF.

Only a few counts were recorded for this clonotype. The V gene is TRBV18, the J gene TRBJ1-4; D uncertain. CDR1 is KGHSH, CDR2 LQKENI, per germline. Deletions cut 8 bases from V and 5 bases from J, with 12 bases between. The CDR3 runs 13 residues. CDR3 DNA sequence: TGTGCCAGCCAATTATCCGGGAATGAAAAACTGTTTTTT. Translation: CASQLSGNEKLFF.

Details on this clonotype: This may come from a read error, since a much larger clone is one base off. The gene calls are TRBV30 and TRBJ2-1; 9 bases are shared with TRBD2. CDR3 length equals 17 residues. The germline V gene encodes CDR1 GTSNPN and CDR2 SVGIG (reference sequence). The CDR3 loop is CAWSVHEVAGAYNEHFF. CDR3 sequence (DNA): TGTGCCTGGAGTGTACACGAGGTAGCGGGGGCCTACAATGAGCATTTCTTC.

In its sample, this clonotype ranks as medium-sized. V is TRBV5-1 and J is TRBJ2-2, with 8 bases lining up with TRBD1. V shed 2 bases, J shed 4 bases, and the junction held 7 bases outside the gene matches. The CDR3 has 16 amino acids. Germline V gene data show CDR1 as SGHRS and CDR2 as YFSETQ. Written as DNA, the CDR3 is TGCGCCAGCAGCTTTACCGGGACAGGTGGCACCGGGGAGCTGTTTTTT. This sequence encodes CASSFTGTGGTGELFF.

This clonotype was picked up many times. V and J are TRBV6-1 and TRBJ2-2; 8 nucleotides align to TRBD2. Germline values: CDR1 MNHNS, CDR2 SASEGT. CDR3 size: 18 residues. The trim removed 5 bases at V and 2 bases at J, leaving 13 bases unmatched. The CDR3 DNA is TGTGCCAGCAGTCCTGATCCTGGGGCGGGGGGTAACACCGGGGAGCTGTTTTTT. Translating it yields CASSPDPGAGGNTGELFF.

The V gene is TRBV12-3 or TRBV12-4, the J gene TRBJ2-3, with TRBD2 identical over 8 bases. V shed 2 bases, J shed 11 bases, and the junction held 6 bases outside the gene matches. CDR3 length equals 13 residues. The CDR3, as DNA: TGTGCCAGCAGTTTAACGGTCGGGGGGGGGCAGTATTTT. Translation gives CASSLTVGGGQYF.

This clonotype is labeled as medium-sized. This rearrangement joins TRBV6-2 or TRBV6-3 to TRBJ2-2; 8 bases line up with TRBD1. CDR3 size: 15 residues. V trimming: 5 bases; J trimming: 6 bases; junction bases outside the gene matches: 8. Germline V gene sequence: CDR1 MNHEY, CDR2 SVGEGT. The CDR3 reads CASSEDRAAPGELFF. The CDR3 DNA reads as TGTGCCAGCAGTGAGGACAGGGCGGCGCCCGGGGAGCTGTTTTTT.

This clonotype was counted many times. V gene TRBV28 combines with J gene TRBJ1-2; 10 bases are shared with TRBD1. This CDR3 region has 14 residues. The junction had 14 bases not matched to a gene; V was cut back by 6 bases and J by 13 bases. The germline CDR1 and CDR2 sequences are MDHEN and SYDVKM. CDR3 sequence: CASSGGQGVLGCTF. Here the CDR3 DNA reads TGTGCCAGCAGCGGAGGACAGGGGGTGTTGGGTTGCACCTTC.

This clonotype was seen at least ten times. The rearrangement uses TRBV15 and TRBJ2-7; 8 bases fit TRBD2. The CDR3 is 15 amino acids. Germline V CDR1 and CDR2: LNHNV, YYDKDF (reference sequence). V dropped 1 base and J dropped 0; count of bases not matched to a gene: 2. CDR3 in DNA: TGTGCCACCAGCAGAGTAGCGGGGAGCTCCTACGAGCAGTACTTC. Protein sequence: CATSRVAGSSYEQYF.

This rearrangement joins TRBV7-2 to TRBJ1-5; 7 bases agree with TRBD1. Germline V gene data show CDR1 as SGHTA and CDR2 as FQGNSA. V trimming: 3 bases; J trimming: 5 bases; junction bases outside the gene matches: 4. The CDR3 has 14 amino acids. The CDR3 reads CASSLGQSYQPQHF. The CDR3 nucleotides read TGTGCCAGCAGCTTGGGACAGTCTTATCAGCCCCAGCATTTT.

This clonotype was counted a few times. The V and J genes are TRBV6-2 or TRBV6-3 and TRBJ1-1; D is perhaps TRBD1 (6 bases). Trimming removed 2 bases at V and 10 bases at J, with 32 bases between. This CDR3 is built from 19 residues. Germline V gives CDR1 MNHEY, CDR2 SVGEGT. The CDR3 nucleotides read TGTGCCAGCAGTTACCGTTTTGGACAGTATCCCCCCGGCGGGGCGGCAGCTTTCTTT. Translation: CASSYRFGQYPPGGAAAFF.

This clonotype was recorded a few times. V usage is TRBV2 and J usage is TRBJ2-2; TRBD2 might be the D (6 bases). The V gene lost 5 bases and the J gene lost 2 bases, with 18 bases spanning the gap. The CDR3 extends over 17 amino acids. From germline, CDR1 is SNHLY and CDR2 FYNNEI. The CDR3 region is CASSFGVPGGNTGELFF. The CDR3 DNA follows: TGTGCCAGCAGTTTTGGGGTCCCCGGGGGAAACACCGGGGAGCTGTTTTTT.

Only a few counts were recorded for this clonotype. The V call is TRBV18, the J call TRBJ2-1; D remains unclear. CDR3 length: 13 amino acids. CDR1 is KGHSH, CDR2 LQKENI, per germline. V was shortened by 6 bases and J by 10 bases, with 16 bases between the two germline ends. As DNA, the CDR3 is TGTGCCAGCTCCGGAAATGGGGATGGGGAGCAGTTCTTC. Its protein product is CASSGNGDGEQFF.

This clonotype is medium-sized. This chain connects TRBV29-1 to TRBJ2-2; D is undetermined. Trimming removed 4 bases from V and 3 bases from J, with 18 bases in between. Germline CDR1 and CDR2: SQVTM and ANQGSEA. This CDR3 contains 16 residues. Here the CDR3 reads CSVVSAGLQDTGELFF. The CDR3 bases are TGCAGCGTTGTCTCGGCAGGCCTGCAGGACACCGGGGAGCTGTTTTTT.

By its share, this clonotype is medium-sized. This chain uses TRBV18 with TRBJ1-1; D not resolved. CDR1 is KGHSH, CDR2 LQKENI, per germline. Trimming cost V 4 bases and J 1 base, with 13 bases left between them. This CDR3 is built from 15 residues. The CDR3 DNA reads TGTGCCAGCTCACAAGCGAGAAGGGAGAACACTGAAGCTTTCTTT. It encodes CASSQARRENTEAFF.

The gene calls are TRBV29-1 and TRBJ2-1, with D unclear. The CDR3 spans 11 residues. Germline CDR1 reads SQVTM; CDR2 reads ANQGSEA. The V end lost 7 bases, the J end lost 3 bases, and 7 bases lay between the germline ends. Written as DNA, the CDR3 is TGCAGCGGAAAGAACTACAATGAGCAGTTCTTC. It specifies CSGKNYNEQFF.

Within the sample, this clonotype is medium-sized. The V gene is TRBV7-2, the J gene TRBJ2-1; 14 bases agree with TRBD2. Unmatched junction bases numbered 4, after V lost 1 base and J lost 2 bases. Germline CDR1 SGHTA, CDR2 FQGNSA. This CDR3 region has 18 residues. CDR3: CASSLVGLAGGAYNEQFF. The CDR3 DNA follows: TGTGCCAGCAGCTTAGTAGGACTAGCGGGGGGTGCCTACAATGAGCAGTTCTTC.

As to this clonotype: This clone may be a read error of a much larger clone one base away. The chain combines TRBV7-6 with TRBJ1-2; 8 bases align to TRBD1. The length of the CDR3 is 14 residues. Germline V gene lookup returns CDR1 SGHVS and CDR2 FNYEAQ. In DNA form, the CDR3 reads TGTGCCAACAGCCCCTCGGCAGGGGGCAATGGCTACACCTTC. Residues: CANSPSAGGNGYTF.

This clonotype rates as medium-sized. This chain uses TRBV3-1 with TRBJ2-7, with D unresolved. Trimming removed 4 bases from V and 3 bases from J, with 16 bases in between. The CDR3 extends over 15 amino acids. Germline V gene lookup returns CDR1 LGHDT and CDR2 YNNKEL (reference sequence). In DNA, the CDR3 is TGTGCCAGCAGCCCCTCCATCACGGAGATCTACGAGCAGTACTTC. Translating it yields CASSPSITEIYEQYF.

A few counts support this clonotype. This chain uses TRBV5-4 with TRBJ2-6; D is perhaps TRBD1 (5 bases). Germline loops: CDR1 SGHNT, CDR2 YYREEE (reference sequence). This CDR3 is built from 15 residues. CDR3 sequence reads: CAGRQGPTGANVLTF. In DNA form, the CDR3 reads TGTGCTGGGCGGCAGGGCCCCACTGGGGCCAACGTCCTGACTTTC.